A selection of T cell receptor beta chains follows, all from one sample in a study of cytomegalovirus exposure and HLA in healthy donors. Method: immunoSEQ multiplex PCR; TCRdb's copy keeps in-frame clones and lacks some. The sample has about 120,000 clones, about 83% seen once. Sequencing input: PBMCs. All receptors derive from a woman in her twenties or thirties in good health and CMV-seronegative. The conserved cysteine and the conserved F or W are not part of the CDR3 here.

v_gene	CDR3aa
TRBV18	ASSVDSNYGYT
TRBV5-1	ASSPGLAGGLGTDTQY
TRBV30	AWSSGGHEQY
TRBV11-3	ASSLGGDRGTDTQY
TRBV5-1	ASSSSTSGGPFDTQY
TRBV6-1	ASSEDPGSSYEQY
TRBV19	ASSRARGVGLSYT
TRBV5-6	ASSLDGARGYGYT
TRBV21-1	ASSKCGGGGTNYGYT
TRBV7-9	ASSLGLAADTQY
TRBV2	ASNGQGIYEQY
TRBV7-9	ASTSSGTSILLVTQY
TRBV5-6	ASSLQGSEAF
TRBV6-5	ASKLGQSLRQY
TRBV4-1	ASSPHAGEFEKLF
TRBV4-3	ASSQGREKTQY
TRBV6-5	ASSYYRGSRDGYT
TRBV11-3	ASSPWREEETQY
TRBV30	AWAETGWDEKLF
TRBV1	TSSPPPGDGEAF
TRBV6-5	ASGTAGTGELF
TRBV30	AWRGQGPIEAF
TRBV14	ASSPKDPRVLYGYT
TRBV5-1	ASSPQDSSTDTQY
TRBV10-3	AIRNSSGGAGEQF
TRBV7-9	ASIAAGTENEKLF
TRBV14	ASSLTGGSSTDTQY
TRBV5-1	ASSLGQGGNEQF
TRBV11-2	ASSPGWRSGVPQY
TRBV7-6	ASSPARGDIQY
TRBV18	ASSPPSVSYEQY
TRBV5-6	ASSFTGGMMSYGYT
TRBV6-5	ASSYGLAGAYEQY
TRBV4-1	ASSQDGTGGKWNGNTIY
TRBV5-6	ASSLEGASSTEAF
TRBV19	ASRQAGGTDTQY
TRBV7-9	ASSLQRTGDSYT
TRBV7-9	ASRSSMAEAF
TRBV11-2	ASSLDNLIG
TRBV7-9	ASSLGDSPYGYT
TRBV6-5	ASSYEAGAAYEQY
TRBV7-2	ASSHDSSNQPQH
TRBV11-2	ASSLIAAGTGITEAF
TRBV7-9	ASSLGGTPRQH
TRBV5-6	ASSLASLAHETQY
TRBV7-8	ASSPRQASGFGGYT
TRBV6-1	ASSRVYNQPQH
TRBV19	ASSITGTFGKAF
TRBV7-9	ASSSGGGEREKLF
TRBV12-5	ASGGQFNGETQY
TRBV9	ASSPWTSGIDNEQF
TRBV7-6	ASSLRQETQY
TRBV6-5	ASSYPGRLNTEAF
TRBV19	ASREMGLAGYNEQF
TRBV29-1	SGQNRGPNEKLF